This T cell receptor beta chain was recorded in a study of blood T cell repertoires in COVID-19. Study background: Acute and convalescent COVID-19 specimens originated in the United States, Italy and Spain. The cDNA or gDNA used as material had been derived from T cells, B-cell-depleted T cells, or PBMCs.

In the authors' methods: Reference gene primer amplification yielded estimated nucleated cell counts. Using immunoSEQ multiplex PCR, the repertoire was profiled, and TCRdb retains in-frame clones only, with some absent. The V and J calls and clone size come from that table; D and trimming were worked out from the DNA. The sample records about 140,000 clones, approximately 86% being singletons. The V gene lost 1 base and the J gene lost 0 bases, with 2 bases spanning the gap. CDR1 is MDHEN and CDR2 is SYDVKM in the germline V gene. CDR3 length: 13 amino acids. The genes are TRBV28 and TRBJ2-3; D call uncertain. Sequencing was done on a sample of peripheral blood. The sequence was collected from a human donor in a cohort sampled during active COVID-19. The CDR3 protein is CASSLSSTDTQYF. In DNA form, the CDR3 reads TGTGCCAGCAGTTTATCTAGCACAGATACGCAGTATTTT.